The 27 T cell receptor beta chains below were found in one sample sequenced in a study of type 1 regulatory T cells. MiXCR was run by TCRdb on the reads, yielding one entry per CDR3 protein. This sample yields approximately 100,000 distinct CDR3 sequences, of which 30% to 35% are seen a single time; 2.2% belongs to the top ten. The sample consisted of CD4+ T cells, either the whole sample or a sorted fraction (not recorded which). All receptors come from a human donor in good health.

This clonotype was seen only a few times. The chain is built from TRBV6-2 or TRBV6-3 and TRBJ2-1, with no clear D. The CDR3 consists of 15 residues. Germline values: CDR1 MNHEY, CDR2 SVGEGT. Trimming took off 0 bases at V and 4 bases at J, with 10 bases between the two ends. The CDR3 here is CASSYSSVRYNEQFF. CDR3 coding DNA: TGTGCCAGCAGTTACTCATCGGTAAGATACAATGAGCAGTTCTTC.

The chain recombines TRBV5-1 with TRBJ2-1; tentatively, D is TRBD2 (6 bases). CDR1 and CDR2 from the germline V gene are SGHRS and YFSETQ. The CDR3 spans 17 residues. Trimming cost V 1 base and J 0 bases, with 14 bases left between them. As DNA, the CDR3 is TGCGCCAGCAGCTTGAGGCTAGCGTATAGCTCCTACAATGAGCAGTTCTTC. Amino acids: CASSLRLAYSSYNEQFF. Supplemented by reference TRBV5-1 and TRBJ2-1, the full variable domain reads KAGVTQTPRYLIKTRGQQVTLSCSPISGHRSVSWYQQTPGQGLQFLFEYFSETQRNKGNFPGRFSGRQFSNSRSEMNVSTLELGDSALYLCASSLRLAYSSYNEQFFGPGTRLTVL.

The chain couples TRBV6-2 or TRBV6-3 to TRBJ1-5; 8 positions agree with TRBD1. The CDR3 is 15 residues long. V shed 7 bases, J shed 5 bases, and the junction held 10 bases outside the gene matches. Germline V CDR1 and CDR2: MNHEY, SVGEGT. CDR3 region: CASTLRGRAYQPQHF. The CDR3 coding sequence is TGTGCCAGCACCCTCAGGGGGCGTGCCTATCAGCCCCAGCATTTT.

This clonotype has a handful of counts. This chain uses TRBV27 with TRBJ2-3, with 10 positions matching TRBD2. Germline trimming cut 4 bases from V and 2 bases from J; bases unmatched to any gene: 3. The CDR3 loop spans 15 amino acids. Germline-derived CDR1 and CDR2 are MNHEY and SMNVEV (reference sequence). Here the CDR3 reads CASSSLAGVTDTQYF. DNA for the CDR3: TGTGCCAGCAGTTCCCTAGCGGGGGTCACAGATACGCAGTATTTT.

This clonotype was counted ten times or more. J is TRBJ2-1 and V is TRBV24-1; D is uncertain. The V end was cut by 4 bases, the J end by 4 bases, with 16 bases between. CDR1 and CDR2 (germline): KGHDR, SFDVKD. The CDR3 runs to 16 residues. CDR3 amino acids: CATSDPEGSGYNEQFF. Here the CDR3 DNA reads TGTGCCACCAGTGACCCAGAAGGGTCTGGATACAATGAGCAGTTCTTC.

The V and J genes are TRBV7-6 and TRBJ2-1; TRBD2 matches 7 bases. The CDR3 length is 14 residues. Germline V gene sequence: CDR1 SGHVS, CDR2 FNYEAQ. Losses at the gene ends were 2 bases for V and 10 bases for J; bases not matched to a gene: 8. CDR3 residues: CASSLMAGEYEQFF. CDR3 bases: TGTGCCAGCAGCTTAATGGCGGGGGAGTACGAGCAGTTCTTC.

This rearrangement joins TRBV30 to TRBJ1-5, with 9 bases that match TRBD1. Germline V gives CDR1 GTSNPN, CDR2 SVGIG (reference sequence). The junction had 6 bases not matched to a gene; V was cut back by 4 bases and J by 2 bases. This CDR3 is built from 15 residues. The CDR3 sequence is CAWNMGQGGNQPQHF. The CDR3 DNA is TGTGCCTGGAACATGGGACAGGGCGGCAATCAGCCCCAGCATTTT.

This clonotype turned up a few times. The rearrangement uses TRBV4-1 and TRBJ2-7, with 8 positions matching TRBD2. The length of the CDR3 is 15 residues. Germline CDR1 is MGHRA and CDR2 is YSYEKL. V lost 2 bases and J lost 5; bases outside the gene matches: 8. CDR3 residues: CASSQRREGRHEQYF. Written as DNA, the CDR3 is TGCGCCAGCAGCCAACGTCGGGAGGGCCGCCACGAGCAGTACTTC.

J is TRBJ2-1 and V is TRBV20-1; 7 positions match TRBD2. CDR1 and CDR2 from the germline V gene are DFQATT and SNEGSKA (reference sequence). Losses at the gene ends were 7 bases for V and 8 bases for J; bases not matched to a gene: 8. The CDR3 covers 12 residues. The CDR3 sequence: CSGVREGDEQFF. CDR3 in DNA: TGCAGTGGAGTGAGGGAGGGCGATGAGCAGTTCTTC.

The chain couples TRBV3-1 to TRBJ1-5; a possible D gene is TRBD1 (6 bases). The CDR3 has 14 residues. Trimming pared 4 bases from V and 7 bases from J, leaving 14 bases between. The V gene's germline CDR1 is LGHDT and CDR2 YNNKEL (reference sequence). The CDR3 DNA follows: TGTGCCAGCAGCCCGGGGACAAAAGGCCAGCCCCAGCATTTT. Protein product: CASSPGTKGQPQHF.

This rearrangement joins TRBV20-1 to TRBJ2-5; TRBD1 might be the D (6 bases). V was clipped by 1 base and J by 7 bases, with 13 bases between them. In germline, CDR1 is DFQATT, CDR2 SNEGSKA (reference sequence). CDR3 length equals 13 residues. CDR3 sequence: CSARGTVEGTQYF. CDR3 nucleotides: TGCAGTGCTAGAGGGACAGTAGAGGGGACCCAGTACTTC.

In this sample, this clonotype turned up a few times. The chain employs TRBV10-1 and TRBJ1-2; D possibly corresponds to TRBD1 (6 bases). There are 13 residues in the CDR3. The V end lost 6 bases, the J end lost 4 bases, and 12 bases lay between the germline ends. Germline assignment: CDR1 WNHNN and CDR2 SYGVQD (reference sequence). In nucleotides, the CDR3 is TGCGCCAGCAGCCCGGGACAAAGCTATGGCTACACCTTC. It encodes CASSPGQSYGYTF.

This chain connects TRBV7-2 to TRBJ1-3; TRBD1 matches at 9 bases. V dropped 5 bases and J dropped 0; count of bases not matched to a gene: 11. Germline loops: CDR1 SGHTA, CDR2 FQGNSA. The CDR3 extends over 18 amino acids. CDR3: CASSPTRDRAYSGNTIYF. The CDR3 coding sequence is TGTGCCAGCAGCCCGACCCGGGACAGGGCTTACTCTGGAAACACCATATATTTT.

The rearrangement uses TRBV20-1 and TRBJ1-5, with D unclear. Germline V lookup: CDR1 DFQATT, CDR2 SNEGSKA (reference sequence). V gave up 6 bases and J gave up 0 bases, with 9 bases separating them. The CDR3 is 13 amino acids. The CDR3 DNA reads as TGCAGTGCCGCCCGGGATAGCAATCAGCCCCAGCATTTT. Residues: CSAARDSNQPQHF.

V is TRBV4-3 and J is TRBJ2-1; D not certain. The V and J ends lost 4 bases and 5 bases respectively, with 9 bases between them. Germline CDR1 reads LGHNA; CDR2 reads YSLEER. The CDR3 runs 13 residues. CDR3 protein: CASSRPPNNEQFF. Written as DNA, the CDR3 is TGCGCCAGCAGCCGTCCCCCGAACAATGAGCAGTTCTTC.

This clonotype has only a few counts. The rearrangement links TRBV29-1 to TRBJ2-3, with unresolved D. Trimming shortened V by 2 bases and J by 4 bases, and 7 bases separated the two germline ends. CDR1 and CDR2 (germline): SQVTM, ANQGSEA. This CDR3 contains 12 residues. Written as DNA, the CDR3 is TGCAGCGTTGAATTGGGCTCAGATACGCAGTATTTT. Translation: CSVELGSDTQYF.

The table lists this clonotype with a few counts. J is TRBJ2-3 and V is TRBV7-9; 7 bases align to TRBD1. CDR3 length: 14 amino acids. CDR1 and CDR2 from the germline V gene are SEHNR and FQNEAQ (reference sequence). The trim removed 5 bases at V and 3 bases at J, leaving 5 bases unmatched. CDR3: CASSRDRETDTQYF. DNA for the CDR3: TGTGCCAGCAGCCGAGACAGGGAAACAGATACGCAGTATTTT.

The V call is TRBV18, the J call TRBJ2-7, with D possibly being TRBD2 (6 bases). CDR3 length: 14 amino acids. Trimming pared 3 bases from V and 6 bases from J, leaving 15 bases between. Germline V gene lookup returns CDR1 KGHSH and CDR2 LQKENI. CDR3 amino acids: CASSPVVGLSEQYF. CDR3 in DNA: TGTGCCAGCTCACCGGTAGTGGGACTCTCCGAGCAGTACTTC.

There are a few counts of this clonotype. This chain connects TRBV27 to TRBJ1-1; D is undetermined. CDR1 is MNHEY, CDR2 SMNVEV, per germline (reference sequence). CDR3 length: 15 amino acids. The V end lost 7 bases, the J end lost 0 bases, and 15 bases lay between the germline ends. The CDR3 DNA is TGTGCCAGCAACAGCCTAGACTTCATGAACACTGAAGCTTTCTTT. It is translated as CASNSLDFMNTEAFF.

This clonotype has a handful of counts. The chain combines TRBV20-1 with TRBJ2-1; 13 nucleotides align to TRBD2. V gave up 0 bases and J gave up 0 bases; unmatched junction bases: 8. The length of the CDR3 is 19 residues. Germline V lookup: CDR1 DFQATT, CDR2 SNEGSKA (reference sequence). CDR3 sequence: CSARDLTSGRDYSYNEQFF. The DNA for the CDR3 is TGCAGTGCTAGAGATTTAACTAGCGGGAGGGATTACTCCTACAATGAGCAGTTCTTC.

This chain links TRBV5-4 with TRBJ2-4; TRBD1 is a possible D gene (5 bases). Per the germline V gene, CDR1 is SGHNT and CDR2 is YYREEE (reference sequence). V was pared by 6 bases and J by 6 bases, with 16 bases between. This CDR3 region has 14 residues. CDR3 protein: CASTQDGAANIQYF. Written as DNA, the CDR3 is TGTGCCAGCACCCAGGATGGGGCGGCAAACATTCAGTACTTC.

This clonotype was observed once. The CDR3 reads CASTKTGGGGGYTF. DNA for the CDR3: TGTGCCAGCACCAAAACAGGGGGCGGCGGTGGCTACACCTTC. The V call is TRBV28, the J call TRBJ1-2, with 9 nucleotides matching TRBD1. This CDR3 has 14 residues. The germline V gene encodes CDR1 MDHEN and CDR2 SYDVKM. Trimming cost V 7 bases and J 7 bases; bases outside gene matches: 10.

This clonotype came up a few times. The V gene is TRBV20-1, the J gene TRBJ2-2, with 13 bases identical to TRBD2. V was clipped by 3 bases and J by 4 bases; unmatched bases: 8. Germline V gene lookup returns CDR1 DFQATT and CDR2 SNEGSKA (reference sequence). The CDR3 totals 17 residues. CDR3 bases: TGCAGTGCTAGTAGCGGACTAGCGGGAGTTATCACCGGGGAGCTGTTTTTT. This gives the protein CSASSGLAGVITGELFF.

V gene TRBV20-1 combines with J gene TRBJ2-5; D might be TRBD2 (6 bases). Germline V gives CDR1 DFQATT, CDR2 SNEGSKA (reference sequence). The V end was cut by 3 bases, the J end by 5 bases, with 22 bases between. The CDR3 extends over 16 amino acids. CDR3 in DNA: TGCAGTGCTAGGGGCTCTATCGGACTAATCGGGGAGACCCAGTACTTC. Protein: CSARGSIGLIGETQYF.

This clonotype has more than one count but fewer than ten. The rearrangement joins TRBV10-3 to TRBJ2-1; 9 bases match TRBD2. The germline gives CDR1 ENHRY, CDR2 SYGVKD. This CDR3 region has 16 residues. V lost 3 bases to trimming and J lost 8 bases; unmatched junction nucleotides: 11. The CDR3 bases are TGTGCCATCAGTGAAGTCTCAGCGGGAGGTCGGTATGAGCAGTTCTTC. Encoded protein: CAISEVSAGGRYEQFF.

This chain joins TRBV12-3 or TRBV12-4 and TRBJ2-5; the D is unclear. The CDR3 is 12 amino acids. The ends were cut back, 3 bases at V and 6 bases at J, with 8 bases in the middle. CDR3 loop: CASSFSSQTQYF. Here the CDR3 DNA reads TGTGCCAGCAGTTTTTCTTCACAGACCCAGTACTTC.

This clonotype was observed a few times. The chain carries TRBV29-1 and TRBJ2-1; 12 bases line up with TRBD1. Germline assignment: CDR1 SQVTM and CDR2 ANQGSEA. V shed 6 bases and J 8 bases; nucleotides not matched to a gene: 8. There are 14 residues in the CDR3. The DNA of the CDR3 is TGCAGCGTCGTCCGGGACAGGGGGCGGGATGAGCAGTTCTTC. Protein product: CSVVRDRGRDEQFF.